This T cell receptor beta chain was captured by sequencing in a study of blood T cell repertoires in COVID-19. Sequencing used immunoSEQ multiplex PCR; TCRdb keeps in-frame clones, though not all of them. Here the sample spans some 150,000 clones, about 82% being singletons. This clone is a singleton in its sample. The specimen sequenced was peripheral blood. This clonotype was sampled from a woman aged 60 to 75 with acute or convalescent COVID-19.

The CDR3 sequence: CAVQGRDRLDYTF. The CDR3 coding sequence is TGTGCCGTACAAGGTCGGGACAGGCTTGACTACACCTTC. The chain uses TRBV10-3 and TRBJ1-2; 8 bases match TRBD1. The CDR3 totals 13 residues. The V and J ends lost 11 bases and 10 bases, in that order; junction bases with no gene match: 15. CDR1 is ENHRY, CDR2 SYGVKD, per germline.